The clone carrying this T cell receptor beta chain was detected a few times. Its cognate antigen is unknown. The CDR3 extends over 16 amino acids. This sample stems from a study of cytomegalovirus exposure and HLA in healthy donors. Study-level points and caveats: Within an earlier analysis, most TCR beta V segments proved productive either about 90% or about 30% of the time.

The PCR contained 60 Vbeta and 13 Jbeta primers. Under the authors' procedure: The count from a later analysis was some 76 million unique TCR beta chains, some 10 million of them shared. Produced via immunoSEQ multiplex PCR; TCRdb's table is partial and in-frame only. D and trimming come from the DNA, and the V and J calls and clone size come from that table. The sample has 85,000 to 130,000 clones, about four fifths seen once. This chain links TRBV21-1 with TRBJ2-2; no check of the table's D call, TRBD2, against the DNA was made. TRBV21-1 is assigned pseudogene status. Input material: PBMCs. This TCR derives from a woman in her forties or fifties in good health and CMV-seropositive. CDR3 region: CASRGGSGGHAGELFF. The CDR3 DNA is TGTGCCAGCAGAGGTGGTAGCGGGGGGCATGCAGGGGAGCTGTTTTTT.